The following is a TCR beta chain sequence with its context. Its antigen is unidentified. In the authors' methods: Without quality scores, immunoSEQ junctional reads could not be filtered like full-length reads. Sequenced by immunoSEQ multiplex PCR; TCRdb stores in-frame clones only, minus some. That table is the source of V, J and clone size, and D and trimming were worked out from the DNA. Counted here are about 1,900,000 clones, about 95% occurring once; the ten biggest clones make up around 1%. Selected positively for CCR7 and CD45RO-negative, naive CD8 cells excluded terminally differentiated effector memory CD45RA+ cells. The record originates from a study of shared clonotypes between healthy human individuals. There are 13 residues in the CDR3. Per the germline V gene, CDR1 is MNHEY and CDR2 is SMNVEV (reference sequence). V shed 7 bases, J shed 5 bases, and the junction held 5 bases outside the gene matches.

Study findings and constraints: Apart from blood, nothing was sampled; tissue repertoires likely differ.

Sequenced input: naive CD8+ T cells sorted from blood. The chain uses TRBV27 and TRBJ2-3; 8 bases are a match to TRBD2. This sequence was found in a man between 18 and 29 years old in good health. DNA for the CDR3: TGTGCCAGCACCCTTAGCGGGGTAGATACGCAGTATTTT. Protein: CASTLSGVDTQYF.